This TCR beta chain was sequenced for a study of cytomegalovirus exposure and HLA in healthy donors. Study in general: Within the Caucasian-associated ancestry cluster were roughly 82% of the 350 to 400 genotyped donors.

PCR primers comprised 60 Vbeta and 13 Jbeta primers. Measured with immunoSEQ multiplex PCR; TCRdb has only the in-frame clones, and not every one. The sample records approximately 200,000 clones, around 83% being singletons. This clone was found many times. This CDR3 region has 15 residues. Germline CDR1 is MGHDK and CDR2 is SYGVNS. The J segment lost 2 bases and the V segment lost 2 bases, leaving 2 bases of the junction unmatched. The chain uses TRBV25-1 and TRBJ1-4; 7 bases match TRBD1. The sequenced sample consisted of PBMCs. The TCR originated in a girl aged 10 to 17 in good health and CMV-seronegative. The CDR3 nucleotides are TGTGCCAGCAGTGAAGGGACAGTGACTAATGAAAAACTGTTTTTT. Translated: CASSEGTVTNEKLFF.